This paragraph covers one T cell receptor beta chain sequence. The data belong to a study of blood T cell repertoires in COVID-19. Study context: The cDNA or gDNA used as material had been derived from T cells, B-cell-depleted T cells, or PBMCs.

V was clipped by 0 bases and J by 5 bases, with 5 bases between them. Germline-derived CDR1 and CDR2 are SGHDN and FVKESK. The CDR3 spans 13 residues. This table comes from immunoSEQ multiplex PCR, and its TCRdb copy is limited to in-frame clones, with some not included. The repertoire holds about 81,000 clones, with approximately 91% as singletons. The TCR sequence derives from an older man with active or convalescent COVID-19. The chain couples TRBV14 to TRBJ1-5; no definite D call. Source material: peripheral blood. CDR3: CASSQDLYQPQHF. In DNA form, the CDR3 reads TGTGCCAGCAGCCAAGACCTGTATCAGCCCCAGCATTTT.